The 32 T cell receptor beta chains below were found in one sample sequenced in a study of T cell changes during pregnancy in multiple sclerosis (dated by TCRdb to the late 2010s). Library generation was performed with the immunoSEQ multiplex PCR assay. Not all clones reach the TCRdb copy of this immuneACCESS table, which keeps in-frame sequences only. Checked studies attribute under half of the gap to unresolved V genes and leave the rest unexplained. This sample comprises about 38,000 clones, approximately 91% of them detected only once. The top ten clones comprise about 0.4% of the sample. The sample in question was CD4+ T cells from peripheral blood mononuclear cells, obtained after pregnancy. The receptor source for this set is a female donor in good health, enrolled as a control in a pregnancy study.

CDR3 protein: CASSSTSEADTQYF. DNA for the CDR3: TGTGCCAGCAGCTCTACTAGTGAGGCAGATACGCAGTATTTT. V gene TRBV5-4 combines with J gene TRBJ2-3, with D perhaps TRBD2 (5 bases). Trimming shortened V by 3 bases and J by 4 bases, and 12 bases separated the two germline ends. There are 14 residues in the CDR3. The germline V gene has CDR1 SGHNT and CDR2 YYREEE (reference sequence).

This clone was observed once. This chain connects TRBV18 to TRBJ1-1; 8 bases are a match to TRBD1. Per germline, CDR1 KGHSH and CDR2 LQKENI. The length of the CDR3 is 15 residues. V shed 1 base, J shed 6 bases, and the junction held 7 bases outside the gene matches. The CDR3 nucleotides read TGTGCCAGCTCACCACTCGAAAAACAGGGGGCTGAAGCTTTCTTT. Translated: CASSPLEKQGAEAFF. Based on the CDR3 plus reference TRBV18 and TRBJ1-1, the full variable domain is NAGVMQNPRHLVRRRGQEARLRCSPMKGHSHVYWYRQLPEEGLKFMVYLQKENIIDESGMPKERFSAEFPKEGPSILRIQQVVRGDSAAYFCASSPLEKQGAEAFFGQGTRLTVV.

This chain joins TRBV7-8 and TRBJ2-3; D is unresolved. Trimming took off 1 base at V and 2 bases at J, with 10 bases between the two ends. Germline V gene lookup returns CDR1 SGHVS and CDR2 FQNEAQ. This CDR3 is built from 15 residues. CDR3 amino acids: CASSLGLKFTDTQYF. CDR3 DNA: TGTGCCAGCAGCTTAGGACTCAAATTCACAGATACGCAGTATTTT.

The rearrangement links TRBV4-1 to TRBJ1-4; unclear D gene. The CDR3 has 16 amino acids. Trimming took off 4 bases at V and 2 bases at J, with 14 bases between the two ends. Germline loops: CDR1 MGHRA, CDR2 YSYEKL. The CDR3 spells CASSREDEGTNEKLFF. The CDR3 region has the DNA TGCGCCAGCAGCCGGGAGGATGAAGGGACTAATGAAAAACTGTTTTTT.

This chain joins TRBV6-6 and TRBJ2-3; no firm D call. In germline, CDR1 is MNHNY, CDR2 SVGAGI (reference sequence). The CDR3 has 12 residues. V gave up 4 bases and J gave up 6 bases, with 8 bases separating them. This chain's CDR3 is CASSSRADTQYF. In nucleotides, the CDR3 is TGTGCCAGCAGTTCCCGAGCGGATACGCAGTATTTT.

CDR3 amino acids: CASSYLLAGGETQYF. In DNA, the CDR3 is TGCGCCAGCAGCTACCTACTAGCGGGAGGGGAGACCCAGTACTTC. The V call is TRBV5-1, the J call TRBJ2-5; 13 bases map to TRBD2. V was pared by 3 bases and J by 5 bases, with 4 bases of the junction left unmatched. This CDR3 is built from 15 residues. CDR1 is SGHRS, CDR2 YFSETQ, per germline.

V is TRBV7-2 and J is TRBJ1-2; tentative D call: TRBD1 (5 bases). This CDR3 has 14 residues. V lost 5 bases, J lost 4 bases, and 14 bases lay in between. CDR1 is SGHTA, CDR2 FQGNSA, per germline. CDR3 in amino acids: CASSRARDSYGYTF. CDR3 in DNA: TGTGCCAGCAGCCGAGCGCGGGACTCCTATGGCTACACCTTC. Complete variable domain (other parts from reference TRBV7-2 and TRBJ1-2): GAGVSQSPSNKVTEKGKDVELRCDPISGHTALYWYRQSLGQGLEFLIYFQGNSAPDKSGLPSDRFSAERTGGSVSTLTIQRTQQEDSAVYLCASSRARDSYGYTFGSGTRLTVV.

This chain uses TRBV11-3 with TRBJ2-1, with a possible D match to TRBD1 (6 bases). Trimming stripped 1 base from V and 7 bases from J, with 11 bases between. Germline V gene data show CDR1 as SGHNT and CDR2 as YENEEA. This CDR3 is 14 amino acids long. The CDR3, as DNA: TGTGCCAGCAGCTTAGTAGGGACAACTAATGAGCAGTTCTTC. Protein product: CASSLVGTTNEQFF.

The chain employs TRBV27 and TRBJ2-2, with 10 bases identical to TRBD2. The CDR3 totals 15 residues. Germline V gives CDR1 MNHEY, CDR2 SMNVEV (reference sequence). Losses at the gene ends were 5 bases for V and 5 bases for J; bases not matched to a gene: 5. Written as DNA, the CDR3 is TGTGCCAGCAGTCCTAGCGGGGGCGGGACCGGGGAGCTGTTTTTT. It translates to CASSPSGGGTGELFF.

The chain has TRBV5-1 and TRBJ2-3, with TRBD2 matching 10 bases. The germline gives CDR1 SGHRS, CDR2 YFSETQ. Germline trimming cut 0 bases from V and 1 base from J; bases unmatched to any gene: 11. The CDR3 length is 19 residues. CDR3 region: CASSLVLAGVSIGTDTQYF. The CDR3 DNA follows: TGCGCCAGCAGCTTGGTTCTAGCGGGAGTTTCGATCGGCACAGATACGCAGTATTTT.

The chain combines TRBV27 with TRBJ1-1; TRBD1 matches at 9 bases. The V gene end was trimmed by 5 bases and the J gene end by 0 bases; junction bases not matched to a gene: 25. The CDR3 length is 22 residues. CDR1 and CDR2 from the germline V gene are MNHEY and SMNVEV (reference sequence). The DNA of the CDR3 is TGTGCCAGCAGTCAAAACACCGGGACAGGGTTCTCTAGGGCCTTGCTGAACACTGAAGCTTTCTTT. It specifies CASSQNTGTGFSRALLNTEAFF.

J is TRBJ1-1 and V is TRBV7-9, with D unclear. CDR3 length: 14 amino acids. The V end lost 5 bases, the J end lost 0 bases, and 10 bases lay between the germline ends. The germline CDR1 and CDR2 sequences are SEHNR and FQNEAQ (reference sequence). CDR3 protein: CASSLRSLNTEAFF. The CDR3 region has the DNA TGTGCCAGCAGCCTGAGGTCTTTGAACACTGAAGCTTTCTTT.

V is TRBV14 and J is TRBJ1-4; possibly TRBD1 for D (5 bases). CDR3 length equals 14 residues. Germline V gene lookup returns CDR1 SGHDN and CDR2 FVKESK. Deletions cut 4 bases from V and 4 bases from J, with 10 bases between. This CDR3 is CASSRQRGNEKLFF. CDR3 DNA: TGTGCCAGCAGCCGCCAAAGGGGTAATGAAAAACTGTTTTTT.

The CDR3 protein is CASSLGGTSGGYGTQYF. CDR3 nucleotide sequence: TGTGCCAGCAGCCTAGGCGGGACTAGCGGGGGCTATGGGACCCAGTACTTC. This chain connects TRBV7-2 to TRBJ2-5; 14 nucleotides agree with TRBD2. With V trimmed by 5 bases and J by 7 bases, 12 bases remained unmatched. In germline, CDR1 is SGHTA, CDR2 FQGNSA. The CDR3 has 17 amino acids.

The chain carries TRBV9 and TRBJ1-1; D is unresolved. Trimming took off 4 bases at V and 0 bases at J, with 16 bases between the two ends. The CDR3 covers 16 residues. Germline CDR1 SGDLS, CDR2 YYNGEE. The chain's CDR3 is CASSLDGGSVNTEAFF. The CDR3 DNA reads TGTGCCAGCAGCCTAGACGGCGGGTCCGTGAACACTGAAGCTTTCTTT.

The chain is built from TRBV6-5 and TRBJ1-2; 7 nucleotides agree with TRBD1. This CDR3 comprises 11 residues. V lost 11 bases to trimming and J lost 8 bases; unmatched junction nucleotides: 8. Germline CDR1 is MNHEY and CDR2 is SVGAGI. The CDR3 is CAAMRQGGYTF. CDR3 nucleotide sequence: TGTGCCGCCATGCGACAGGGAGGCTACACCTTC.

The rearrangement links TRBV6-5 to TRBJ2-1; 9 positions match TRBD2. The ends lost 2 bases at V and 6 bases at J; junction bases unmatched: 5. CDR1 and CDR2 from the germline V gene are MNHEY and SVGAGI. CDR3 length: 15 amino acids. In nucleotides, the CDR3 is TGTGCCAGCAGTTACGGAGCGGGAGGTCTCAATGAGCAGTTCTTC. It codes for CASSYGAGGLNEQFF.

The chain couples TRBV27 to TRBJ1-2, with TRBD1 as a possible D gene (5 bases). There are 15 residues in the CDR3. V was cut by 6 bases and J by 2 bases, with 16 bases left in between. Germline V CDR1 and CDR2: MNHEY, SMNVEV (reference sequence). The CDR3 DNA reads TGTGCCAGCAGCTCCACCGCCGCAGGGAACTATGGCTACACCTTC. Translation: CASSSTAAGNYGYTF.

The CDR3 DNA is TGTGCCAGCAGTTTCCGGGGAGGGGATGGCTACACCTTC. Protein: CASSFRGGDGYTF. The rearrangement uses TRBV27 and TRBJ1-2, with TRBD1 as a possible D gene (5 bases). The CDR3 runs to 13 residues. The germline V gene encodes CDR1 MNHEY and CDR2 SMNVEV (reference sequence). V gave up 3 bases and J gave up 6 bases, with 11 bases separating them.

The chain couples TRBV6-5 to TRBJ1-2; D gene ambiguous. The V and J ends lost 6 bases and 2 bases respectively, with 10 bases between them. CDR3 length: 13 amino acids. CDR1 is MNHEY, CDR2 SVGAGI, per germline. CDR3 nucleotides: TGTGCCAGCAGCCCCACAACCAACTATGGCTACACCTTC. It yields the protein CASSPTTNYGYTF.

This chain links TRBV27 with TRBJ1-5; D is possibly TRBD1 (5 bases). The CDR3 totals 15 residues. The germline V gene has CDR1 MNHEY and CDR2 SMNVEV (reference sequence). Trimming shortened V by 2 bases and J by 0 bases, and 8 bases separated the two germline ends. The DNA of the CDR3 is TGTGCCAGCAGTTTAACAGGATTTAGCAATCAGCCCCAGCATTTT. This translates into CASSLTGFSNQPQHF.

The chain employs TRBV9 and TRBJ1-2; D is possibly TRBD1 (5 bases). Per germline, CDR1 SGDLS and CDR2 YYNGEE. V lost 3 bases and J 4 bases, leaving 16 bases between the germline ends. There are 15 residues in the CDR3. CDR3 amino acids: CASSGAGELGYGYTF. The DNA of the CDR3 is TGTGCCAGCAGCGGGGCGGGGGAGTTGGGCTATGGCTACACCTTC.

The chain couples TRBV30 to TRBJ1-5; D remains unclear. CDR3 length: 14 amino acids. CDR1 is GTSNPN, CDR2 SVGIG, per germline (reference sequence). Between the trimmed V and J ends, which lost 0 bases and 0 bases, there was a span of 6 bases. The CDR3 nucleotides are TGTGCCTGGAGTGTACAAAATAGCAATCAGCCCCAGCATTTT. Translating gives CAWSVQNSNQPQHF.

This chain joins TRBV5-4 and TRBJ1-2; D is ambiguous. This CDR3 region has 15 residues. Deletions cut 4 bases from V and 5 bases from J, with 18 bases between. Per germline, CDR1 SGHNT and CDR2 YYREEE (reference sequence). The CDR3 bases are TGTGCCAGCAGCCCGGGGTTTACCGGCGATTATGGCTACACCTTC. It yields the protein CASSPGFTGDYGYTF.

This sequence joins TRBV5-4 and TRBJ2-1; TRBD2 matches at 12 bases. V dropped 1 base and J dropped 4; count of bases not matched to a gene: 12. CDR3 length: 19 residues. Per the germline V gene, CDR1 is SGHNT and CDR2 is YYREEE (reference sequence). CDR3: CASSLLRTSGVPLYNEQFF. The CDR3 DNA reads TGTGCCAGCAGCTTGTTGCGGACTAGCGGGGTGCCGCTTTACAATGAGCAGTTCTTC.

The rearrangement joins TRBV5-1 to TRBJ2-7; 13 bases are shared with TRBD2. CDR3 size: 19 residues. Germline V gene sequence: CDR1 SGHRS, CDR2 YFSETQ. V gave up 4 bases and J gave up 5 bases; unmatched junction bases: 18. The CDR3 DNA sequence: TGCGCCAGCAGCCCGCCGGCGGGGACTAGCGGGAAGAAATCGGACGAGCAGTACTTC. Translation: CASSPPAGTSGKKSDEQYF.

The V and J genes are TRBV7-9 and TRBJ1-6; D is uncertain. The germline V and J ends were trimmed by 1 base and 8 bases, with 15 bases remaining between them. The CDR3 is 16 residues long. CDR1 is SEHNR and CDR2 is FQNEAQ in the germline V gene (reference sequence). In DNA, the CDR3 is TGTGCCAGCAGCTTAGTCGACGCACTAGGAGATTCACCCCTCCACTTT. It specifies CASSLVDALGDSPLHF.

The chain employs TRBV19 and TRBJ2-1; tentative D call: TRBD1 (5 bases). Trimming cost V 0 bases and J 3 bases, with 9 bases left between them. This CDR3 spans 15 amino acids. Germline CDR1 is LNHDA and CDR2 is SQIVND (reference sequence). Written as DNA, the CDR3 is TGTGCCAGTAGTATAGAGGTCAGGGACTACAATGAGCAGTTCTTC. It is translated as CASSIEVRDYNEQFF.

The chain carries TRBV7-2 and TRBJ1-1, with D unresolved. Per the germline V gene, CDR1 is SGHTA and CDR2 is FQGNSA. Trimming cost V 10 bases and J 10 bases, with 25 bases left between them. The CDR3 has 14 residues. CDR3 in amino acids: CATRPSRAEYVAFF. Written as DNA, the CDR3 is TGTGCCACCCGCCCTTCGAGAGCGGAGTATGTAGCTTTCTTT.

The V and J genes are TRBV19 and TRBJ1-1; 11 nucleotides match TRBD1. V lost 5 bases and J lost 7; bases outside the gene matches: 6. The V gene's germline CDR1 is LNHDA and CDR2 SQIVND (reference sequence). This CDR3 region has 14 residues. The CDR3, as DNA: TGTGCCAGTAGTGGACAGGGGGCGATAGGTGAAGCTTTCTTT. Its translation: CASSGQGAIGEAFF.

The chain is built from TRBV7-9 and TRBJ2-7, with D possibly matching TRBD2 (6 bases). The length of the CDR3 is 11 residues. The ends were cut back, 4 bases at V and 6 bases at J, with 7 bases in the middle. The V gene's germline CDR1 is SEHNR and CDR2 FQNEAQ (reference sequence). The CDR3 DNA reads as TGTGCCAGCAGCTGGGAGGCCGAGCAGTACTTC. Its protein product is CASSWEAEQYF.

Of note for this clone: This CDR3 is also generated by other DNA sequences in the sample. CDR3 DNA: TGTGCCTGGAGTGTAGGGGTTAGCAATCAGCCCCAGCATTTT. Protein sequence: CAWSVGVSNQPQHF. The chain recombines TRBV30 with TRBJ1-5, with D possibly matching TRBD1 (5 bases). The V gene lost 0 bases and the J gene lost 0 bases, with 6 bases spanning the gap. CDR1 GTSNPN and CDR2 SVGIG come from the germline V gene (reference sequence). This CDR3 has 14 amino acids.